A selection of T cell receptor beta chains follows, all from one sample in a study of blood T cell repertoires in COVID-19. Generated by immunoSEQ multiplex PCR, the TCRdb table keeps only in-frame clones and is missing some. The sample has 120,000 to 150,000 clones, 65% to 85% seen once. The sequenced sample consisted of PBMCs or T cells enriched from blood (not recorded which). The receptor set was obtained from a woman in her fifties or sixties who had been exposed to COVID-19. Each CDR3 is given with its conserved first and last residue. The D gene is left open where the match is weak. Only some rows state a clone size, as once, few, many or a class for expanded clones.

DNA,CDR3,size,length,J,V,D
TGCGCCAGCAGCTTGGCTAACAGGAACACCGGGGAGCTGTTTTTT,CASSLANRNTGELFF,once,15,TRBJ2-2,TRBV5-1,.
TGTGCCAGCAGCTTAGCAGGGGGCGCGACCAAAAACATTCAGTACTTC,CASSLAGGATKNIQYF,.,16,TRBJ2-4,TRBV13,TRBD1
TGTGCCAGCAGCGCCGGGAGGGGCCAAAGCACAGATACGCAGTATTTT,CASSAGRGQSTDTQYF,.,16,TRBJ2-3,TRBV9,TRBD2
TGTGCCAGTAGCACGGGACATCTGGGCAATCAGCCCCAGCATTTT,CASSTGHLGNQPQHF,.,15,TRBJ1-5,TRBV19,.
TGTGCCAGCAGTGACGGAGGAGGGGGCTCAGATACGCAGTATTTT,CASSDGGGGSDTQYF,.,15,TRBJ2-3,TRBV6-4,.
TGTGCCAGCAGCGTAGAGGGCGGGGGGGCCTCGGATACGCAGTATTTT,CASSVEGGGASDTQYF,.,16,TRBJ2-3,TRBV9,TRBD2
TGTGCCAGCAGTTTAAAGGGACTAGCGGGAAATCTCTACAATGAGCAGTTCTTC,CASSLKGLAGNLYNEQFF,once,18,TRBJ2-1,TRBV27,TRBD2
TGTGCCTCGTCGGGGGGACCCAATACCGGGGAGCTGTTTTTT,CASSGGPNTGELFF,.,14,TRBJ2-2,TRBV19,TRBD2
TGTGCCAGCAGCTCCGGGACAGGGGGGGTCCGGATGGGCAATGAGCAGTTCTTC,CASSSGTGGVRMGNEQFF,.,18,TRBJ2-1,TRBV5-6,TRBD1
TGTGCCTGGAGTCCCCCCGGACAGGGGACTAATCAGCCCCAGCATTTT,CAWSPPGQGTNQPQHF,.,16,TRBJ1-5,TRBV30,TRBD1
TGTGCCATCACCGGCGGGAGCTCCTACAATGAGCAGTTCTTC,CAITGGSSYNEQFF,.,14,TRBJ2-1,TRBV10-3,TRBD2
TGTGCCAGCAGCCCATCGACAGGGGTCTATGGCTACACCTTC,CASSPSTGVYGYTF,many,14,TRBJ1-2,TRBV7-9,TRBD1
TGTGCCAGCAGCAAAACCCCCCAAGGGGGCTATGAAAAACTGTTTTTT,CASSKTPQGGYEKLFF,.,16,TRBJ1-4,TRBV7-8,TRBD1
TGTGCCAGCAGTTTAACAGCTCTCTATGGCTACACCTTC,CASSLTALYGYTF,.,13,TRBJ1-2,TRBV27,.
TGTGCCTGGGCTAGCGGGGGCTCCTACAATGAGCAGTTCTTC,CAWASGGSYNEQFF,once,14,TRBJ2-1,TRBV30,TRBD2
TGTGCCAGCAGTTACTTGTTTAGCGGGGTTGAGGAGGAGACCCAGTACTTC,CASSYLFSGVEEETQYF,.,17,TRBJ2-5,TRBV6-2/TRBV6-3,TRBD2
TGCGCCAGCAGCCCAACCGGGACAGGGGTTATCTATGGCTACACCTTC,CASSPTGTGVIYGYTF,.,16,TRBJ1-2,TRBV4-1,TRBD1
TGTGCCAGCAGTCCGGAACCTGGGAGCCAAGAGACCCAGTACTTC,CASSPEPGSQETQYF,.,15,TRBJ2-5,TRBV7-2,.